The 12 T cell receptor beta chains below all came from one sample that was sequenced in a study of shared clonotypes between healthy human individuals. Sequenced by immunoSEQ multiplex PCR; TCRdb stores in-frame clones only, minus some. This sample yields millions of clones, of which approximately 95% are seen a single time; about 1.1% belongs to the top ten. CD45RO-negative, CCR7-selected cells formed the naive CD8 fraction, which excluded terminally differentiated effector memory CD45RA+ cells. Sequencing used naive CD8+ T cells sorted from blood. All receptors come from a man aged 18 to 29 in good health.

V usage is TRBV27 and J usage is TRBJ1-2; tentatively, D is TRBD1 (6 bases). This CDR3 is built from 15 residues. The V end was cut by 2 bases, the J end by 8 bases, with 18 bases between. The germline CDR1 and CDR2 sequences are MNHEY and SMNVEV (reference sequence). This CDR3 reads CASSLGAGDVRGYTF. CDR3 sequence (DNA): TGTGCCAGCAGTTTAGGGGCAGGGGACGTTCGCGGCTACACCTTC.

The genes are TRBV5-1 and TRBJ1-2, with 7 positions matching TRBD1. The CDR3 is 17 residues long. CDR1 is SGHRS and CDR2 is YFSETQ in the germline V gene. The V segment lost 3 bases and the J segment 4 bases; nucleotides outside the gene matches: 15. DNA for the CDR3: TGCGCCAGCAGCTCCACACCCGGACAGGCCGGGCTCTATGGCTACACCTTC. It codes for CASSSTPGQAGLYGYTF.

The chain uses TRBV6-1 and TRBJ2-3; no clear D. V lost 1 base and J lost 2, with 4 bases in between. The CDR3 consists of 13 residues. In germline, CDR1 is MNHNS, CDR2 SASEGT. The CDR3 region is CASSEGITDTQYF. The DNA of the CDR3 is TGTGCCAGCAGTGAAGGGATCACAGATACGCAGTATTTT.

The chain couples TRBV4-3 to TRBJ2-1, with D perhaps TRBD2 (6 bases). Trimming shortened V by 0 bases and J by 7 bases, and 19 bases separated the two germline ends. The CDR3 consists of 17 residues. The germline V gene has CDR1 LGHNA and CDR2 YSLEER. For the CDR3, the DNA is TGCGCCAGCAGCCAAGAGGTCATGAGATCCGGGACTAATGAGCAGTTCTTC. It translates to CASSQEVMRSGTNEQFF.

V is TRBV5-6 and J is TRBJ2-2; D gene ambiguous. V was shortened by 1 base and J by 3 bases, with 10 bases between the two germline ends. This CDR3 spans 15 amino acids. Germline V gene sequence: CDR1 SGHDT, CDR2 YYEEEE. CDR3 in amino acids: CASSLTGLDTGELFF. The CDR3 bases are TGTGCCAGCAGCTTGACCGGGCTGGACACCGGGGAGCTGTTTTTT.

As regards this clone: Other DNA sequences in this specimen translate into the identical CDR3. The gene calls are TRBV27 and TRBJ2-7; D call uncertain. The CDR3 extends over 15 amino acids. The germline V gene has CDR1 MNHEY and CDR2 SMNVEV (reference sequence). Trimming took off 0 bases at V and 0 bases at J, with 9 bases between the two ends. The CDR3 sequence: CASSLSILSSYEQYF. The CDR3 DNA follows: TGTGCCAGCAGTTTATCGATCCTCTCCTCCTACGAGCAGTACTTC.

The V call is TRBV19, the J call TRBJ1-1; D may be TRBD1 (6 bases). Deletions cut 5 bases from V and 5 bases from J, with 15 bases between. CDR3 length equals 14 residues. Germline lookup yields CDR1 LNHDA and CDR2 SQIVND (reference sequence). This CDR3 is CASSRGGVGTEAFF. The CDR3 coding sequence is TGTGCCAGTAGTCGCGGGGGCGTTGGAACTGAAGCTTTCTTT.

The V and J genes are TRBV27 and TRBJ1-2, with D possibly matching TRBD1 (5 bases). Germline CDR1 reads MNHEY; CDR2 reads SMNVEV (reference sequence). The CDR3 is made up of 15 amino acids. Trimming shortened V by 6 bases and J by 6 bases, and 20 bases separated the two germline ends. Written as DNA, the CDR3 is TGTGCCAGCAGCAACAGCGGGACTTATGAACATGGCTACACCTTC. Amino acid sequence: CASSNSGTYEHGYTF.

Remarks on this clone: Other DNA sequences of this sample code for an identical CDR3. V and J are TRBV10-1 and TRBJ2-3, with 7 bases lining up with TRBD1. CDR1 and CDR2 (germline): WNHNN, SYGVQD (reference sequence). The length of the CDR3 is 15 residues. V was clipped by 3 bases and J by 3 bases; unmatched bases: 6. The CDR3 DNA is TGCGCCAGCAGTGACTTGGCAGGGGGAACAGATACGCAGTATTTT. This encodes CASSDLAGGTDTQYF.

The chain carries TRBV4-3 and TRBJ2-5, with D possibly being TRBD1 (5 bases). Germline V gene sequence: CDR1 LGHNA, CDR2 YSLEER. V lost 0 bases and J lost 9, with 20 bases in between. The CDR3 covers 16 residues. The CDR3 nucleotides read TGCGCCAGCAGCCAAGATCTCACCGTCCAAACAGGATCCCAGTACTTC. Translated: CASSQDLTVQTGSQYF.

The chain recombines TRBV7-2 with TRBJ2-7, with TRBD2 matching 11 bases. The V and J ends lost 5 bases and 3 bases, in that order; junction bases with no gene match: 12. The CDR3 sequence is 17 residues long. CDR1 SGHTA and CDR2 FQGNSA come from the germline V gene. The CDR3 region has the DNA TGTGCCAGCAGCCCGTTGACTAGCGGGGCGCAGGTCTACGAGCAGTACTTC. This encodes CASSPLTSGAQVYEQYF.

This clone was counted only a few times. This rearrangement joins TRBV11-2 to TRBJ2-3, with 9 bases that match TRBD2. V lost 5 bases and J lost 5; bases outside the gene matches: 5. Germline loops: CDR1 SGHAT, CDR2 FQNNGV. The CDR3 sequence is 14 residues long. Here the CDR3 DNA reads TGTGCCAGCAGCCCCGGAGCGGGAGGAGATACGCAGTATTTT. Its protein product is CASSPGAGGDTQYF.